The clone carrying this TCR beta chain was detected a few times. The antigen is undetermined. This specimen belongs to a study of identical twins. Study conclusions and caveats: Findings came from cross-sectional statistics, without long-term follow-up of donors.

Trimming removed 2 bases at V and 2 bases at J, with 13 bases between. The CDR3 length is 15 residues. Germline lookup yields CDR1 MNHEY and CDR2 SVGAGI. A universal primer site was incorporated via template switching, and the cDNA contained unique molecular identifiers. TCRdb re-called the 5' RACE reads through MiXCR, storing one row per CDR3 protein. The profile shows roughly 720,000 distinct CDR3 sequences, 15% to 20% of them singletons. This same sample was also taken into another study, of T cells expressing NK-cell markers. From that report: Seven sequenced donors out of eight were HCMV-seropositive, one seronegative.

The chain recombines TRBV6-5 with TRBJ2-7; a weak D match, TRBD1 (6 bases). Sequencing input: PBMCs. The origin of this receptor is a woman aged 18 to 35 in good health. The CDR3 DNA is TGTGCCAGCAGTTACAGGTCGGGACAAGCCTACGAGCAGTACTTC. It translates to CASSYRSGQAYEQYF.